This TCR beta chain was obtained from a study of cytomegalovirus exposure and HLA in healthy donors. Researchers ran the PCR with 60 Vbeta and 13 Jbeta primers. The repertoire was sequenced with immunoSEQ multiplex PCR; TCRdb's copy has only in-frame clones and lacks some. The sample shows 45,000 to 60,000 clones, and roughly 7% sits with its ten largest clones. The sequence derives from a woman aged 40-49 years in good health and CMV-seronegative. The sequenced material came from PBMCs.

In nucleotides, the CDR3 is TGTGCCAGCAGCTTAGTTCCGGAGGTGGAAGAGCAGTACTTC. It codes for CASSLVPEVEEQYF. This rearrangement joins TRBV7-2 to TRBJ2-7, with D perhaps TRBD2 (5 bases). CDR1 SGHTA and CDR2 FQGNSA come from the germline V gene. CDR3 length equals 14 residues. V lost 1 base to trimming and J lost 7 bases, with 14 bases between them.